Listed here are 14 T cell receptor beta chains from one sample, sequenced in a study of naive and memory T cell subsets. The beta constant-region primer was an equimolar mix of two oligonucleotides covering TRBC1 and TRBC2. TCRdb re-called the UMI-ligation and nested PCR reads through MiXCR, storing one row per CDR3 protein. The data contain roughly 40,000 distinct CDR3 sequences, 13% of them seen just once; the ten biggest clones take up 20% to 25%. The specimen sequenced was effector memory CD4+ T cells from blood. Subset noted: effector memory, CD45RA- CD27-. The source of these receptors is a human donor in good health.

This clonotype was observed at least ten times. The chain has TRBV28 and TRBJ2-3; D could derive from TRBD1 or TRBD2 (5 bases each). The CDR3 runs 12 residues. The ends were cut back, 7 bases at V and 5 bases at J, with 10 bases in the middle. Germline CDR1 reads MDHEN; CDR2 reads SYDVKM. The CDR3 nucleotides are TGTGCCAGCAACTCGGGGCGAGATACGCAGTATTTT. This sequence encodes CASNSGRDTQYF.

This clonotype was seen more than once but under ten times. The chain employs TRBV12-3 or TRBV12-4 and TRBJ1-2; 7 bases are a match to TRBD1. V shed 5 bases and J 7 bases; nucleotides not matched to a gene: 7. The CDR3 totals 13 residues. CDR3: CASSRVRDSGYTF. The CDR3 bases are TGTGCCAGCAGTCGGGTGCGGGACAGTGGCTACACCTTC.

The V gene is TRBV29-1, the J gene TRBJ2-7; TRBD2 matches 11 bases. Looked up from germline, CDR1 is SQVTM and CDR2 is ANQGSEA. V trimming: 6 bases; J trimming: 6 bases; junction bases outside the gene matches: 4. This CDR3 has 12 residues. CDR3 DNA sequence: TGCAGCGTGCAGACTAGCGGGATCGAGCAGTACTTC. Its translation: CSVQTSGIEQYF.

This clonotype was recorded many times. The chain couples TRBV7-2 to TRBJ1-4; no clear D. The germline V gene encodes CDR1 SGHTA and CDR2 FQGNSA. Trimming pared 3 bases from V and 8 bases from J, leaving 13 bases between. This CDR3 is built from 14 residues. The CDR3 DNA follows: TGTGCCAGCAGCTTGATGCAAGACCGGGAAAAACTGTTTTTT. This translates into CASSLMQDREKLFF.

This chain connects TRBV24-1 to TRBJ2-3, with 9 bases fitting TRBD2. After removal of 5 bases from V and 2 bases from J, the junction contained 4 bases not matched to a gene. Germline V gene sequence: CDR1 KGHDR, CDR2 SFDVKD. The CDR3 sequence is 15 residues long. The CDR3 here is CATSVAGEATDTQYF. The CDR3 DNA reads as TGTGCCACCAGTGTAGCGGGAGAAGCCACAGATACGCAGTATTTT.

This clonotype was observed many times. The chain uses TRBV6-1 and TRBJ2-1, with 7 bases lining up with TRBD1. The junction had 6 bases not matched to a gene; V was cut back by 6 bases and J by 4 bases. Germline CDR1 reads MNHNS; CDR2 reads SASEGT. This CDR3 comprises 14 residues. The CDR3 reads CASSGTASYNEQFF. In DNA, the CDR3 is TGTGCCAGCAGCGGGACAGCTTCATACAATGAGCAGTTCTTC.

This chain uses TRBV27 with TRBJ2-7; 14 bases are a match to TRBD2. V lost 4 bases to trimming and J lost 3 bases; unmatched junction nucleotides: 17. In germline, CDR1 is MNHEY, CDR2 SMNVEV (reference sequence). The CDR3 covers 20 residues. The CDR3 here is CASSSLPGLAGVTLGYEQYF. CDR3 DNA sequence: TGTGCCAGCAGTTCCCTCCCGGGACTAGCGGGAGTCACCTTGGGCTACGAGCAGTACTTC.

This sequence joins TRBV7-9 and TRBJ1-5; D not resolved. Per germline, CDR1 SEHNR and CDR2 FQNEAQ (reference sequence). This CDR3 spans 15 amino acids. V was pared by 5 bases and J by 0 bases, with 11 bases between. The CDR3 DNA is TGTGCCAGCAGCCAGGACGGTTATAGCAATCAGCCCCAGCATTTT. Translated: CASSQDGYSNQPQHF.

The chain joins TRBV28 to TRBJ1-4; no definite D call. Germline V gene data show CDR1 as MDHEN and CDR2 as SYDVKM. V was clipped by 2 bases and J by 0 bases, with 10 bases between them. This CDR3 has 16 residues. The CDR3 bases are TGTGCCAGCAGTTTAGGTCCAGGTTCAACTAATGAAAAACTGTTTTTT. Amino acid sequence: CASSLGPGSTNEKLFF. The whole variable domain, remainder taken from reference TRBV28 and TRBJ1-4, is DVKVTQSSRYLVKRTGEKVFLECVQDMDHENMFWYRQDPGLGLRLIYFSYDVKMKEKGDIPEGYSVSREKKERFSLILESASTNQTSMYLCASSLGPGSTNEKLFFGSGTQLSVL.

The CDR3 coding sequence is TGTGCCAGCAGGAAAATAGCGGCGCGTACCGGGGCCAACGTCCTGACTTTC. It codes for CASRKIAARTGANVLTF. The J gene is TRBJ2-6, the V gene TRBV27; the D gene is possibly TRBD2 (6 bases). The CDR3 runs to 17 residues. Trimming removed 6 bases from V and 4 bases from J, with 19 bases in between. Germline V gene sequence: CDR1 MNHEY, CDR2 SMNVEV (reference sequence).

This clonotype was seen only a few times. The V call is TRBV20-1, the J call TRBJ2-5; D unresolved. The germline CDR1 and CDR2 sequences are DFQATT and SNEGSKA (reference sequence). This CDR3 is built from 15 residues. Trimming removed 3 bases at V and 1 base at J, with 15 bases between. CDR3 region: CSASTTEYPQETQYF. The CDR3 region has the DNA TGCAGTGCTAGTACCACGGAGTACCCCCAAGAGACCCAGTACTTC.

This CDR3 reads CASSFMGQGNTGELFF. The CDR3 nucleotides read TGTGCCAGCAGTTTTATGGGACAGGGGAACACCGGGGAGCTGTTTTTT. The J gene is TRBJ2-2, the V gene TRBV27, with TRBD1 matching over 9 bases. J gave up 1 base and V 3 bases, and 3 bases lay outside the gene matches. The CDR3 sequence is 16 residues long. The germline gives CDR1 MNHEY, CDR2 SMNVEV (reference sequence).

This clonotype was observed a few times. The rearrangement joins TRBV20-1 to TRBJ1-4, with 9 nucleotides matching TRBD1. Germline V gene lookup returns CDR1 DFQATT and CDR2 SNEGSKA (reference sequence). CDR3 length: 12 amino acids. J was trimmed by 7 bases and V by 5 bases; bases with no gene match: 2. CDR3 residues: CSAGQGREKLFF. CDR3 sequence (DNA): TGCAGTGCTGGACAGGGGCGTGAAAAACTGTTTTTT.

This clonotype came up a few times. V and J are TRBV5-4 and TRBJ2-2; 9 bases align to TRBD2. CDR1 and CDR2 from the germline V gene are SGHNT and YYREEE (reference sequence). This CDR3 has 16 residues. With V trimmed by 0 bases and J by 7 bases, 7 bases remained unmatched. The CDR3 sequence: CASSLGASGIGGELFF. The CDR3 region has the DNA TGTGCCAGCAGCTTGGGGGCTAGCGGGATTGGCGGGGAGCTGTTTTTT.